A selection of T cell receptor beta chains follows, all from one sample in a study of human T cells and chemical hapten exposure. One entry per CDR3 protein results from TCRdb running MiXCR on the RACE reads. The repertoire has approximately 86,000 distinct CDR3 sequences, roughly a tenth of them found once; the top ten carry 0.8% to 1.2%. The sample consisted of whole blood, taken in connection with sensitization to the hapten diphenylcyclopropenone (DPC). The receptors stem from a woman under 40 with alopecia areata. Some clones in this sample may be carry-over from other donors' samples. CDR3s include the opening cysteine and the closing phenylalanine or tryptophan. A D gene is named only where the DNA matches it firmly. Only part of the rows carry a size: once, few, many, or a class if the clone is expanded.

d_gene,j_gene,abundance,v_gene,CDR3aa,CDR3nt
.,TRBJ2-1,few,TRBV19,CASSSNGGRYNEQFF,TGTGCCAGTAGTAGTAACGGCGGCCGATACAATGAGCAGTTCTTC
.,TRBJ1-1,many,TRBV3-1,CASSHTLMNTEAFF,TGTGCCAGCAGCCATACGCTAATGAACACTGAAGCTTTCTTT
TRBD2,TRBJ2-3,many,TRBV9,CASSVDVAGGADTQYF,TGTGCCAGCAGCGTAGATGTAGCGGGAGGGGCGGATACGCAGTATTTT
.,TRBJ1-2,.,TRBV7-9,CASSPTALPNYGYTF,TGTGCCAGCTCACCCACAGCGCTACCGAACTATGGCTACACCTTC
.,TRBJ2-5,few,TRBV6-2/TRBV6-3,CASSSTGTPAETQYF,TGTGCCAGCAGTTCCACCGGGACGCCCGCGGAGACCCAGTACTTC
.,TRBJ1-2,many,TRBV18,CASSPGVFNYGYTF,TGTGCCAGCTCACCAGGGGTCTTTAACTATGGCTACACCTTC
TRBD2,TRBJ2-1,.,TRBV3-1,CASSQERLAGNEQFF,TGTGCCAGCAGCCAAGAGAGGTTAGCGGGGAATGAGCAGTTCTTC
.,TRBJ1-1,few,TRBV6-5,CASSYRQLGTEAFF,TGTGCCAGCAGTTACAGACAATTAGGGACTGAAGCTTTCTTT
TRBD2,TRBJ2-4,many,TRBV11-2,CASSREGAKNIQYF,TGTGCCAGCAGTCGGGAGGGAGCCAAAAACATTCAGTACTTC
TRBD1,TRBJ1-1,few,TRBV20-1,CSSAGTGRATEAFF,TGCAGCTCTGCCGGGACAGGGAGGGCCACTGAAGCTTTCTTT
.,TRBJ2-7,few,TRBV18,CASSPLQATYEQYF,TGTGCCAGCTCACCTTTACAGGCGACCTACGAGCAGTACTTC
TRBD1,TRBJ1-1,.,TRBV5-4,CASSPTDRGTEAFF,TGTGCCAGCAGCCCAACCGACAGGGGCACTGAAGCTTTCTTT
TRBD1,TRBJ1-6,.,TRBV28,CASRGDRGIPPLHF,TGTGCCAGTAGGGGGGACAGGGGAATTCCACCCCTCCACTTT
TRBD1,TRBJ2-1,few,TRBV19,CASSIDIGGTGLRNEQFF,TGTGCCAGTAGTATAGATATAGGGGGGACAGGGTTACGCAATGAGCAGTTCTTC
.,TRBJ2-5,few,TRBV10-3,CAISAGHEETQYF,TGTGCCATCAGTGCAGGGCACGAAGAGACCCAGTACTTC
.,TRBJ2-2,few,TRBV6-2/TRBV6-3,CASSNSNPPGELFF,TGTGCCAGCAGTAACTCGAACCCCCCCGGGGAGCTGTTTTTT
.,TRBJ1-5,many,TRBV28,CASSPLNQDQPQHF,TGTGCCAGCAGCCCTCTAAACCAGGATCAGCCCCAGCATTTT
.,TRBJ1-6,few,TRBV10-3,CASGQPGQQTQSPLHF,TGTGCCAGCGGGCAACCGGGCCAGCAGACCCAATCACCCCTCCACTTT
TRBD2,TRBJ2-2,many,TRBV4-1,CASSQDPDSGRGTGELFF,TGCGCCAGCAGCCAAGACCCGGACAGCGGGAGAGGGACCGGGGAGCTGTTTTTT
.,TRBJ2-1,.,TRBV6-6,CASKREALTRSYNEQFF,TGTGCCAGCAAGAGGGAAGCGCTCACCCGCTCCTACAATGAGCAGTTCTTC
.,TRBJ2-3,.,TRBV5-4,CASSPLGADTQYF,TGTGCCAGCAGCCCACTCGGCGCAGATACGCAGTATTTT
TRBD1,TRBJ1-1,few,TRBV12-3/TRBV12-4,CASSSGQKNTEAFF,TGTGCCAGCAGTTCGGGACAGAAGAACACTGAAGCTTTCTTT
.,TRBJ2-3,many,TRBV28,CASTSTADTQYF,TGTGCCAGCACATCCACGGCAGATACGCAGTATTTT
.,TRBJ1-3,many,TRBV2,CASSRDGTSGNTIYF,TGTGCCAGCAGCCGCGACGGGACCTCTGGAAACACCATATATTTT
.,TRBJ2-4,many,TRBV20-1,CSARPDSKNIQYF,TGCAGTGCTAGACCGGATTCCAAAAACATTCAGTACTTC
.,TRBJ2-1,.,TRBV28,CASSRTTGAYLWQFF,TGTGCCAGCAGCCGGACAACCGGTGCTTACTTGTGGCAGTTCTTC
.,TRBJ2-5,few,TRBV11-2,CASSIQETQYF,TGTGCCAGCAGCATCCAAGAGACCCAGTACTTC
.,TRBJ1-3,few,TRBV10-3,CAIRGLGGNTIYF,TGTGCCATCAGGGGGCTCGGGGGAAACACCATATATTTT
TRBD2,TRBJ2-1,.,TRBV28,CASSIGTSGRTEQFF,TGTGCCAGCAGTATCGGGACTAGCGGGAGAACTGAGCAGTTCTTC
.,TRBJ2-1,.,TRBV3-1,CASSQEWSSSYNEQFF,TGTGCCAGCAGCCAAGAATGGTCCAGCTCCTACAATGAGCAGTTCTTC
TRBD2,TRBJ2-1,.,TRBV24-1,CATSARTSGRAVEQFF,TGTGCCACCAGTGCCCGAACTAGCGGGAGGGCCGTTGAGCAGTTCTTC
.,TRBJ1-5,many,TRBV5-5,CASSLEGRNNQPQHF,TGTGCCAGCAGCTTGGAGGGAAGGAACAATCAGCCCCAGCATTTT
.,TRBJ2-3,many,TRBV10-3,CAISDGSGADTQYF,TGTGCCATCAGTGACGGTAGCGGCGCAGATACGCAGTATTTT
.,TRBJ1-1,many,TRBV18,CASSPRLLGETEAFF,TGTGCCAGCTCACCCCGCCTTCTAGGGGAAACTGAAGCTTTCTTT
.,TRBJ2-3,many,TRBV3-1,CASSQKGYTDTQYF,TGTGCCAGCAGCCAAAAGGGTTACACAGATACGCAGTATTTT
.,TRBJ1-5,many,TRBV2,CASSATVRQPQHF,TGTGCCAGCAGTGCTACTGTGAGGCAGCCCCAGCATTTT
TRBD2,TRBJ2-7,.,TRBV20-1,CSASRGGEQYF,TGCAGTGCTAGTCGGGGGGGTGAGCAGTACTTC
.,TRBJ1-2,many,TRBV7-8,CASRISGVGGYTF,TGTGCCAGCAGGATTAGCGGGGTGGGTGGCTACACCTTC